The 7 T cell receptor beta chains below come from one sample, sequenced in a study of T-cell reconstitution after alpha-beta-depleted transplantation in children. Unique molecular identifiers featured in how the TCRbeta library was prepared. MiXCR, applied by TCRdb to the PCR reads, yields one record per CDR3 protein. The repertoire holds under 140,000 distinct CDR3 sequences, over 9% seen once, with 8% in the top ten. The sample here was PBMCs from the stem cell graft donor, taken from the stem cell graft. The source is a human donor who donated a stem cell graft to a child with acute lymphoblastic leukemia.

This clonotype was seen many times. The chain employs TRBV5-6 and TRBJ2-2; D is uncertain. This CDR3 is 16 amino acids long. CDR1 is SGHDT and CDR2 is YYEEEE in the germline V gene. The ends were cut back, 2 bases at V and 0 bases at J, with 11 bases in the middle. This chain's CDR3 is CASSLGQATNTGELFF. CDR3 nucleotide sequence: TGTGCCAGCAGCTTAGGTCAGGCGACGAACACCGGGGAGCTGTTTTTT. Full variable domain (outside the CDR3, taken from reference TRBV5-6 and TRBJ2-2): DAGVTQSPTHLIKTRGQQVTLRCSPKSGHDTVSWYQQALGQGPQFIFQYYEEEERQRGNFPDRFSGHQFPNYSSELNVNALLLGDSALYLCASSLGQATNTGELFFGEGSRLTVL.

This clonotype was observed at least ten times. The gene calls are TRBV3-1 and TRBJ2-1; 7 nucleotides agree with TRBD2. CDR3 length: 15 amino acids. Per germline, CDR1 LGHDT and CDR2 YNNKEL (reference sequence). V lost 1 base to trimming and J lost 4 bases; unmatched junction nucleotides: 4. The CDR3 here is CASSQALGGYNEQFF. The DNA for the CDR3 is TGTGCCAGCAGCCAAGCTCTGGGGGGGTACAATGAGCAGTTCTTC.

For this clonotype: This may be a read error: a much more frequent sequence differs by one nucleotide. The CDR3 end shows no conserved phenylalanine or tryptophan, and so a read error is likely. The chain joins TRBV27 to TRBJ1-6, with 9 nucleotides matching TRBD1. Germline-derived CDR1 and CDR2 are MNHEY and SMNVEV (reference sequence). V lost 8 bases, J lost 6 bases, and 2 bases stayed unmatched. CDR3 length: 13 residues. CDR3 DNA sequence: TGTGCCAGCCGGGACAGGGTTAATTCACCCCTCCACTCT. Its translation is CASRDRVNSPLHS.

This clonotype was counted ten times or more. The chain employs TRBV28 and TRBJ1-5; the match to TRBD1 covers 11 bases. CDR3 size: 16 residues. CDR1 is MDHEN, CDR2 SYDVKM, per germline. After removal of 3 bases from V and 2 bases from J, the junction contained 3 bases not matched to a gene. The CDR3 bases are TGTGCCAGCAGTTTGAGGGGACAGGGGGGCAATCAGCCCCAGCATTTT. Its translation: CASSLRGQGGNQPQHF. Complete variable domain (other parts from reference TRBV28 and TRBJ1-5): DVKVTQSSRYLVKRTGEKVFLECVQDMDHENMFWYRQDPGLGLRLIYFSYDVKMKEKGDIPEGYSVSREKKERFSLILESASTNQTSMYLCASSLRGQGGNQPQHFGDGTRLSIL.

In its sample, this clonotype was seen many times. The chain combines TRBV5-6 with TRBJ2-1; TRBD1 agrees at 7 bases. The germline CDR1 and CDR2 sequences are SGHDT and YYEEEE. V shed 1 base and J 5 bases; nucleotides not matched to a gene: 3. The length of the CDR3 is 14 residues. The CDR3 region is CASSLQGDHNEQFF. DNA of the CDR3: TGTGCCAGCAGCTTGCAGGGGGACCACAATGAGCAGTTCTTC.

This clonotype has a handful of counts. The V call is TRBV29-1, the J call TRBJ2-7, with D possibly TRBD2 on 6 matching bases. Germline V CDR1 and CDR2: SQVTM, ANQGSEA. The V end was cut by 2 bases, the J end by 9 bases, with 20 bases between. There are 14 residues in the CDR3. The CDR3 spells CSVEKGLSGNGQYF. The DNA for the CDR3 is TGCAGCGTTGAAAAGGGACTTTCCGGCAATGGGCAGTACTTC.

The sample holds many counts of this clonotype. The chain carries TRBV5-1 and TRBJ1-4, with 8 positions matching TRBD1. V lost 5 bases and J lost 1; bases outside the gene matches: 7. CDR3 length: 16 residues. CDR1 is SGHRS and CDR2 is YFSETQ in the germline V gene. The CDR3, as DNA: TGCGCCAGCAGTCTCGGACAGGGAGTAACTAATGAAAAACTGTTTTTT. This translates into CASSLGQGVTNEKLFF.